The next 8 T cell receptor beta chains were all read from a single sample in a study of cytomegalovirus exposure and HLA in healthy donors. PCR involved 60 Vbeta and 13 Jbeta primers. The table came from immunoSEQ multiplex PCR; TCRdb's copy has only in-frame clones and leaves some out. The table lists around 31,000 clones, with roughly 0.7% in the top ten. Sequenced sample: PBMCs. These receptors all stem from a man younger than 45 in good health and CMV-seronegative.

V usage is TRBV4-2 and J usage is TRBJ2-2; 7 bases are shared with TRBD2. With V trimmed by 4 bases and J by 1 base, 3 bases remained unmatched. CDR1 is LGHNA, CDR2 YNFKEQ, per germline. The CDR3 is 15 amino acids. For the CDR3, the DNA is TGTGCCAGCAGCCCGTTAGCGGGGAACACCGGGGAGCTGTTTTTT. Residues: CASSPLAGNTGELFF.

The chain recombines TRBV27 with TRBJ1-1; TRBD1 matches 7 bases. CDR1 and CDR2 from the germline V gene are MNHEY and SMNVEV (reference sequence). The CDR3 is made up of 16 amino acids. V trimming: 4 bases; J trimming: 1 base; junction bases outside the gene matches: 9. The CDR3 nucleotides are TGTGCCAGCAGTTCCGTAGGGGGCCGCGGGAACACTGAAGCTTTCTTT. Its translation is CASSSVGGRGNTEAFF.

The gene calls are TRBV19 and TRBJ2-2, with 15 bases aligning to TRBD2. CDR1 and CDR2 from the germline V gene are LNHDA and SQIVND (reference sequence). The CDR3 spans 16 residues. With V trimmed by 5 bases and J by 5 bases, 3 bases remained unmatched. The CDR3 spells CASSPGLAGGTGELFF. CDR3 in DNA: TGTGCCAGTAGTCCCGGACTAGCGGGAGGGACCGGGGAGCTGTTTTTT.

The V call is TRBV19, the J call TRBJ1-1; D possibly corresponds to TRBD1 (6 bases). Trimming took 10 bases from V and 1 from J, leaving 22 bases between them. This CDR3 region has 16 residues. In germline, CDR1 is LNHDA, CDR2 SQIVND (reference sequence). The CDR3 region has the DNA TGTGCCACCCAAAGGGGGGGAGGGACAAGGAACACTGAAGCTTTCTTT. It specifies CATQRGGGTRNTEAFF.

This sequence joins TRBV11-2 and TRBJ2-3; 10 nucleotides line up with TRBD2. Germline V gene sequence: CDR1 SGHAT, CDR2 FQNNGV. The trim removed 5 bases at V and 9 bases at J, leaving 11 bases unmatched. This CDR3 has 15 residues. The CDR3 loop is CASSPGSGRAMTQYF. The DNA of the CDR3 is TGTGCCAGCAGCCCCGGGAGCGGGAGGGCCATGACGCAGTATTTT.

For this clone: A read error may account for a junction end that differs from germline. This chain uses TRBV6-6 with TRBJ2-7; D gene ambiguous. This CDR3 region has 13 residues. Germline V CDR1 and CDR2: MNHNY, SVGAGI (reference sequence). CDR3 sequence (DNA): TGTGCCAGCAGTTGGAGTATGTCCTACGGGCAGTACTTC. Translation: CASSWSMSYGQYF.

The rearrangement links TRBV5-1 to TRBJ2-7; 9 nucleotides agree with TRBD1. Germline V gives CDR1 SGHRS, CDR2 YFSETQ. The CDR3 has 12 amino acids. V was pared by 4 bases and J by 5 bases, with 1 base of the junction left unmatched. CDR3 DNA sequence: TGCGCCAGCAGCCGACAGGGGGACGAGCAGTACTTC. The encoded protein is CASSRQGDEQYF.

The gene calls are TRBV6-1 and TRBJ2-2; 7 bases agree with TRBD1. The germline CDR1 and CDR2 sequences are MNHNS and SASEGT. The CDR3 covers 15 residues. Trimming took 1 base from V and 5 from J; bases not matched to a gene: 4. The CDR3 loop is CASSEGDRITGELFF. Written as DNA, the CDR3 is TGTGCCAGCAGTGAAGGGGACAGAATTACCGGGGAGCTGTTTTTT.